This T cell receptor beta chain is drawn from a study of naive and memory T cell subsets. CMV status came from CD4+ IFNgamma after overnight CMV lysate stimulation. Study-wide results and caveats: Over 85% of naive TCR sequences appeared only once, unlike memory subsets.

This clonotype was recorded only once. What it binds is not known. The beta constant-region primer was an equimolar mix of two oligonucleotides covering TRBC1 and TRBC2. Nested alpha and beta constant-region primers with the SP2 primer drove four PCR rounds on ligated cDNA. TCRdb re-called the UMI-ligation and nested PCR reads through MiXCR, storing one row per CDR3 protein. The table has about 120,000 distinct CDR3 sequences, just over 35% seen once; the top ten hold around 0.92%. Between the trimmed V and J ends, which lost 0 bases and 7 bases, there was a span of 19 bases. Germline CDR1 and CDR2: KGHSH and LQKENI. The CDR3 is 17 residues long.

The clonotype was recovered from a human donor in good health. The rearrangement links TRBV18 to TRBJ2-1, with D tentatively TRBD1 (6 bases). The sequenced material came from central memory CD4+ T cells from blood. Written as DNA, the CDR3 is TGTGCCAGCTCACCACCGTCATCACAGGGTCAGGGAAATGAGCAGTTCTTC. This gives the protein CASSPPSSQGQGNEQFF.